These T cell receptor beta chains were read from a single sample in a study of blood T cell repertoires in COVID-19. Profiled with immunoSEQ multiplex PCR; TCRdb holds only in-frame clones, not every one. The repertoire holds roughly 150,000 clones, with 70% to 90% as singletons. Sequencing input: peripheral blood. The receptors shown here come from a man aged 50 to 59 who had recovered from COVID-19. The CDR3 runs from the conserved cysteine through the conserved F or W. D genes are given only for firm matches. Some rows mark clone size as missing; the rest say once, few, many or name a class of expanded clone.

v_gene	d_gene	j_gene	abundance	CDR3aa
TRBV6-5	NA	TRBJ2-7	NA	CASRPRAGESYEQYF
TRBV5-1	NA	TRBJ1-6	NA	CASSLASSVYSPLHF
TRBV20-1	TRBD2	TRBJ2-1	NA	CSASEHKRGLGYEQFF
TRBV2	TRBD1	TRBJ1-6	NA	CASTGTVNSPLHF
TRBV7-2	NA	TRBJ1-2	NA	CASSFQGNYGYTF
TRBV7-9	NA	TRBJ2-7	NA	CASPARGLTYEQYF
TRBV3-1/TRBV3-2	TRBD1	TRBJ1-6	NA	CASSQEDRTNSPLHF
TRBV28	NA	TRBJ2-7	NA	CASSFRRWSEQYF
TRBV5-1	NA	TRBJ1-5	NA	CASSSTGDQPQHF
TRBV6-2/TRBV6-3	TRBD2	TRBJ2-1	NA	CASSYSSGSRYNEQFF
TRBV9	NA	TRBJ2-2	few	CASSPWAGNTGELFF
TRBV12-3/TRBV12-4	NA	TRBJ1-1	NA	CASSKGVATEAFF
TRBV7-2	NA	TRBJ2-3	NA	CASRLGGLRGTDTQYF
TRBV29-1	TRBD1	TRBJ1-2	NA	CSVDVATGEAYGYTF
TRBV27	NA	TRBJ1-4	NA	CASSLRAGRTEKLFF
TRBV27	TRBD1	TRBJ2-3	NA	CASSLSGQGTDTQYF
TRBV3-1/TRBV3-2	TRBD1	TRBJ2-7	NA	CASSHGTAYEQYF
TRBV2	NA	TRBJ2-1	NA	CASSESRGSSYNEQFF
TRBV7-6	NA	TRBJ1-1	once	CASGRDSMNTEAFF
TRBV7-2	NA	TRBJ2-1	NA	CASSLAGPSSYNEQFF
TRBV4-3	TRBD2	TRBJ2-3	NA	CASSQDLAGGLSTDTQYF